The rows below give T cell receptor beta chains drawn from one sample of a study of radiation and T cells in renal cell carcinoma. The data were produced by immunoSEQ multiplex PCR, yet TCRdb's version contains in-frame clones alone and is incomplete. The sample carries 45,000 to 65,000 clones, approximately 84% recorded once. The specimen comprised blood, sampled from a patient whose treatment included radiotherapy and nephrectomy. The receptors were sampled from a man aged 55 to 70 with renal cell carcinoma. Each CDR3 is given with its conserved first and last residue. D genes are given only for firm matches. The size entry is marked missing in some rows and otherwise reads once, few, many or a size class.

J gene,clone size,V gene,D gene,CDR3 DNA,CDR3 protein
TRBJ2-5,.,TRBV5-1,TRBD2,TGCGCCAGCAGCCCCATGCAGACTAGCGGCCAAGAGACCCAGTACTTC,CASSPMQTSGQETQYF
TRBJ1-1,.,TRBV2,.,TGTGCCAGCAGTGAGGGGCAGGACGCTGAAGCTTTCTTT,CASSEGQDAEAFF
TRBJ2-2,.,TRBV19,.,TGTGCCAGTAGTAAGGGAAGGACGGAGAACACCGGGGAGCTGTTTTTT,CASSKGRTENTGELFF
TRBJ2-1,.,TRBV19,TRBD2,TGTGCCAGTAGTATTGGTAGCGGGGGGTTGAATGAGCAGTTCTTC,CASSIGSGGLNEQFF
TRBJ1-1,.,TRBV5-4,.,TGTGCCAGCAGCCCCTACCTCCATGAGCCAGCCACTGAAGCTTTCTTT,CASSPYLHEPATEAFF
TRBJ1-1,.,TRBV6-1,TRBD1,TGTGCCAGCAGTAGACAGGGACCCACTGAAGCTTTCTTT,CASSRQGPTEAFF
TRBJ2-1,.,TRBV27,TRBD2,TGTGCCAGCAGTTCCAGACTAGCGGGAGTGGGGAATGAGCAGTTCTTC,CASSSRLAGVGNEQFF
TRBJ2-3,.,TRBV12-1,.,TGTGCCAGCAATCTCGCCAGGGGCGGTGCAGATACGCAGTATTTT,CASNLARGGADTQYF
TRBJ1-1,.,TRBV19,.,TGTGCCACCACCCCTTATCAGGGAACCAACACTGAAGCTTTCTTT,CATTPYQGTNTEAFF
TRBJ1-3,few,TRBV25-1,TRBD1,TGTGCCAGCAGTGAATCAGGGGGGCCGGGAGGAAACACCATATATTTT,CASSESGGPGGNTIYF
TRBJ1-5,few,TRBV6-5,.,TGTGCCAGCAGTCCCACTTTTGAGGACGATCAGCCCCAGCATTTT,CASSPTFEDDQPQHF
TRBJ2-1,.,TRBV5-4,.,TGTGCCAGCACCTTAAGCCGCAGCTCCTACAATGAGCAGTTCTTC,CASTLSRSSYNEQFF
TRBJ2-5,.,TRBV5-4,.,TGTGCCAGCAGCTTAGGACCCCAAGGAGGTCCAGGAGAGACCCAGTACTTC,CASSLGPQGGPGETQYF
TRBJ2-5,.,TRBV6-5,.,TGTGCCAGCAGGATAGGGGGACAAGAGACCCAGTACTTC,CASRIGGQETQYF
TRBJ1-1,.,TRBV19,.,TGTGCCAGTAGTGCGCAAGTAGACTCTACTGAAGCTTTCTTT,CASSAQVDSTEAFF
TRBJ1-2,medium-sized,TRBV5-1,.,TGCGCCAGCAGCTTGAGAGAGGGGTTGGGTGGCTACACCTTC,CASSLREGLGGYTF
TRBJ1-2,.,TRBV19,TRBD1,TGTGCCAGTAGTGCGTGGGACAGGCGAAACTATGGCTACACCTTC,CASSAWDRRNYGYTF
TRBJ1-6,few,TRBV18,.,TGTGCCAGCTCACCAGCGGGGGTGGATTCACCCCTCCACTTT,CASSPAGVDSPLHF
TRBJ2-3,.,TRBV5-1,.,TGCGCCAGCAGCTTGGCCCCGGTGGATACGCAGTATTTT,CASSLAPVDTQYF
TRBJ1-1,.,TRBV4-1,.,TGCGCCAGCAGCCAAGGAGGGCAGGCAAACCGGTTGAACACTGAAGCTTTCTTT,CASSQGGQANRLNTEAFF
TRBJ1-3,once,TRBV6-5,TRBD1,TGTGCCAGCATCCCCCCGGGACAGGGCCGAAACACCATATATTTT,CASIPPGQGRNTIYF
TRBJ1-1,.,TRBV18,.,TGTGCCAGCTCCGCCGTGAACACTGAAGCTTTCTTT,CASSAVNTEAFF